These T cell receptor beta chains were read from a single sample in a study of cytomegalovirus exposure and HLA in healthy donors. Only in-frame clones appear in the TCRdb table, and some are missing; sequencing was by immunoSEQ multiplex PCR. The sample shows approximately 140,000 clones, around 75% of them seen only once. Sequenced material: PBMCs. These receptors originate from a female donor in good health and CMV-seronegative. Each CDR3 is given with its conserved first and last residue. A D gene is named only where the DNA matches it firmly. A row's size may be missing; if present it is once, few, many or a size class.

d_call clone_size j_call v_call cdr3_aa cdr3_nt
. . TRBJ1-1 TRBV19 CASSPSGNEAFF TGTGCCAGTAGTCCCTCCGGGAATGAAGCTTTCTTT
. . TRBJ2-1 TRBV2 CASSEGQNPYNEQFF TGTGCCAGCAGTGAGGGGCAGAACCCTTACAATGAGCAGTTCTTC
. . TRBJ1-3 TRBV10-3 CAISGTPGQISGNTIYF TGTGCCATCAGTGGTACCCCGGGACAAATTTCTGGAAACACCATATATTTT
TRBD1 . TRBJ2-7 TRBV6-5 CASSYSMGQGVWEQYF TGTGCCAGCAGTTACTCAATGGGACAGGGGGTATGGGAGCAGTACTTC
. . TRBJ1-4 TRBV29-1 CSVLDGGEKLFF TGCAGCGTTTTGGACGGAGGGGAAAAACTGTTTTTT
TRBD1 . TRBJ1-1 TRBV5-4 CASSSGQGGSIMNTEAFF TGTGCCAGCAGCTCCGGACAGGGGGGATCCATCATGAACACTGAAGCTTTCTTT
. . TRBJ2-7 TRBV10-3 CAIRRGYPAEQYF TGTGCCATCAGACGGGGATATCCGGCCGAGCAGTACTTC
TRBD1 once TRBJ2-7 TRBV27 CASSYRQGHEQYF TGTGCCAGCAGCTACCGACAGGGACACGAGCAGTACTTC
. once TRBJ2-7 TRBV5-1 CASSLGPTGSAYEQYF TGCGCCAGCAGCTTGGGCCCTACAGGGTCCGCCTACGAGCAGTACTTC
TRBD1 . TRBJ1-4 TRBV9 CASSAGQGVGKLFF TGTGCCAGCAGCGCCGGACAGGGGGTAGGAAAACTGTTTTTT
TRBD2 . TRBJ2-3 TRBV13 CASSTRTSGGTDTQYF TGTGCCAGCAGCACCCGGACTAGCGGGGGCACAGATACGCAGTATTTT
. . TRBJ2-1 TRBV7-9 CASSVGLVSSYNEQFF TGTGCCAGCAGCGTGGGACTGGTAAGCTCCTACAATGAGCAGTTCTTC
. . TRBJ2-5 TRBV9 CASSVEAEETQYF TGTGCCAGCAGCGTAGAAGCGGAAGAGACCCAGTACTTC
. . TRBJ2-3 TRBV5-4 CASREGTDTQYF TGTGCCAGCAGGGAGGGCACAGATACGCAGTATTTT
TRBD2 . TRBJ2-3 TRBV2 CARREGSRDTQYF TGTGCCAGGAGGGAGGGATCCAGAGATACGCAGTATTTT
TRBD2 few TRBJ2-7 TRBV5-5 CASSLEGGLVSEQYF TGTGCCAGCAGCTTGGAGGGAGGGCTCGTCTCCGAGCAGTACTTC
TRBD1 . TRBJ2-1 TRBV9 CASSVGGDSDNEQFF TGTGCCAGCAGCGTAGGTGGGGACAGTGACAATGAGCAGTTCTTC
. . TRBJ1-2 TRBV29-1 CSGRDTYGYTF TGCAGCGGCCGGGACACCTATGGCTACACCTTC